This is a list of T cell receptor beta chains from one sample in a study of spatial heterogeneity in lung cancer. TCRdb fed the 5' RACE reads into MiXCR, producing one record per CDR3 protein. Here the sample spans under 15,000 distinct CDR3 sequences, around 13% being singletons. The specimen was PBMCs, collected at surgery. The source is a male donor with early-stage non-small cell lung cancer. CDR3s include the opening cysteine and the closing phenylalanine or tryptophan. A D gene is named only where the DNA matches it firmly. Size values are once, few and many counts, or a class for expanded clones, and some rows have none.

d_gene	v_gene	j_gene	abundance	CDR3nt	CDR3aa
TRBD1	TRBV6-6	TRBJ1-1	few	TGTGCCAGCAGAAACGGACAGGGAAGGAACACTGAAGCTTTCTTT	CASRNGQGRNTEAFF
.	TRBV7-2	TRBJ2-7	few	TGTGCCAGCAGCCCTCGATACAACTCCTACGAGCAGTACTTC	CASSPRYNSYEQYF
TRBD1	TRBV18	TRBJ1-6	.	TGTGCCAGCTCACGGGACAGGGGAGAAAATTCACCCCTCCACTTT	CASSRDRGENSPLHF
.	TRBV25-1	TRBJ1-1	.	TGTGCCAGCGTGCGGGCCCTTGGGACTGAAGCTTTCTTT	CASVRALGTEAFF
.	TRBV7-2	TRBJ1-4	many	TGTGCCAGCAGCTTAGATCCTAATGAAAAACTGTTTTTT	CASSLDPNEKLFF
.	TRBV7-8	TRBJ1-1	many	TGTGCCAGCAGCTTAGCGCAAGGGGTGGCCCCAGCTTTCTTT	CASSLAQGVAPAFF
TRBD1	TRBV19	TRBJ2-3	.	TGTGCCAGTAGTATATCGACAGGGGATACAGATACGCAGTATTTT	CASSISTGDTDTQYF
.	TRBV5-1	TRBJ1-1	.	TGCGCCAGCAGCTTGGGGACAGTGAACACTGAAGCTTTCTTT	CASSLGTVNTEAFF
.	TRBV2	TRBJ2-1	many	TGTGCCAGCAGTGAAAACGGCAATGAGCAGTTCTTC	CASSENGNEQFF
.	TRBV13	TRBJ1-1	few	TGTGCCACCGGGATTTACCGTGGCACTGAAGCTTTCTTT	CATGIYRGTEAFF
.	TRBV6-2/TRBV6-3	TRBJ1-5	.	TGTGCCAGCAGCCGCGGGACTTATAGCAATCAGCCCCAGCATTTT	CASSRGTYSNQPQHF
.	TRBV5-1	TRBJ2-7	many	TGCGCCAGCCGGGACCTCTACGAGCAGTACTTC	CASRDLYEQYF
TRBD2	TRBV6-5	TRBJ2-3	few	TGTGCCAGCAGTTACTCGAGCGCTAGCGGGGGCTCTAGCACAGATACGCAGTATTTT	CASSYSSASGGSSTDTQYF
TRBD1	TRBV24-1	TRBJ1-5	few	TGTGCCACCAGTGACTCCCAGGGGGACGCAATCTATCAGCCCCAGCATTTT	CATSDSQGDAIYQPQHF
.	TRBV12-3/TRBV12-4	TRBJ1-1	few	TGTGCCAGCAGCTTTTCGACTGAAGCTTTCTTT	CASSFSTEAFF
.	TRBV28	TRBJ2-7	many	TGTGCCAGCAGTTCCCGACAGTATAACTACGAGCAGTACTTC	CASSSRQYNYEQYF
.	TRBV5-5	TRBJ1-1	many	TGTGCCAGCAGCTCCGATCTTGGGGACACTGAAGCTTTCTTT	CASSSDLGDTEAFF
.	TRBV7-9	TRBJ2-1	medium-sized	TGTGCCAGCAGCTCCTATGTAGGGAAGAATGAGCAGTTCTTC	CASSSYVGKNEQFF
TRBD1	TRBV7-9	TRBJ1-2	few	TGTGCCAGCAGCTACGGACAGGGATATGGCTACACCTTC	CASSYGQGYGYTF
.	TRBV7-8	TRBJ2-2	.	TGTGCCAGCAGCTTGCCCAGAGGAGCAACCGGGGAGCTGTTTTTT	CASSLPRGATGELFF
TRBD2	TRBV28	TRBJ2-3	few	TGTGCCAGCACTAGCGGGGGGGCCTCAGATACGCAGTATTTT	CASTSGGASDTQYF
.	TRBV7-9	TRBJ1-2	medium-sized	TGTGCCAGCAGCTTAACCAGCTACTATGGCTACACCTTC	CASSLTSYYGYTF
TRBD2	TRBV9	TRBJ2-2	many	TGTGCCAGCAGCCCAAGACCAGCGGGGCTCCTCGGGGAGCTGTTTTTT	CASSPRPAGLLGELFF
.	TRBV6-5	TRBJ2-1	.	TGTGCCAGCAGTTACTTGTATGGGAACAATGAGCAGTTCTTC	CASSYLYGNNEQFF
TRBD1	TRBV2	TRBJ1-2	few	TGTGCCAGCAGCGCATGGACAGGGTTAGGGGGTAACTATGGCTACACCTTC	CASSAWTGLGGNYGYTF
TRBD1	TRBV4-3	TRBJ2-7	.	TGCGCCAGCAGCCGAGGACAGGGTCGGACTTACGAGCAGTACTTC	CASSRGQGRTYEQYF
TRBD1	TRBV6-2/TRBV6-3	TRBJ1-1	.	TGTGCTAGCAGTTACCGGACAGGAAACACTGAAGCTTTCTTT	CASSYRTGNTEAFF
.	TRBV20-1	TRBJ2-7	.	TGCAGTGCTAGAGATCAATACCAGGCGGGGTCCCTTGGCGAGCAGTACTTC	CSARDQYQAGSLGEQYF
.	TRBV21-1	TRBJ2-1	many	TGTGCCAGCAGCGAAAGACAGGGTATCAATGAGCAGTTCTTC	CASSERQGINEQFF
.	TRBV27	TRBJ1-5	many	TGTGCCAGCAGTTTATCATTTAGCAATCAGCCCCAGCATTTT	CASSLSFSNQPQHF
.	TRBV12-3/TRBV12-4	TRBJ1-2	.	TGTGCCAGCAGCCAACAGCCCCCCCTAGGCTACACCTTC	CASSQQPPLGYTF
.	TRBV7-2	TRBJ1-1	many	TGTGCCAGCAGACGGGAGATGAACACTGAAGCTTTCTTT	CASRREMNTEAFF
.	TRBV5-1	TRBJ2-5	.	TGCGCCAGCAGCACGCGGACTAAAGAGACCCAGTACTTC	CASSTRTKETQYF
.	TRBV9	TRBJ2-3	.	TGTGTCAGCAGCACAAGGGTGGATACGCAGTATTTT	CVSSTRVDTQYF